The table lists the clone carrying this T cell receptor beta chain with a count of one. These data originate in a study of blood T cell repertoires in COVID-19. Study context: The samples span acute and convalescent COVID-19 from the United States, Italy and Spain. From T cells, B-cell-depleted T cells, or PBMCs came the material, which was cDNA or gDNA.

Germline CDR1 and CDR2: SEHNR and FQNEAQ (reference sequence). Trimming took off 1 base at V and 7 bases at J, with 9 bases between the two ends. The CDR3 is made up of 13 amino acids. As processed by the authors: For nucleated cells, counts were estimated from reference gene primer amplification. TCRdb's table, derived via immunoSEQ multiplex PCR, lists solely in-frame clones and lacks some. That table gives V, J and clone size, and the DNA gave D and trimming. The repertoire holds about 64,000 clones, around 90% seen once, with 1.5% to 2% in the top ten. The rearrangement uses TRBV7-9 and TRBJ2-3; D gene unclear. Sequencing was done on a sample of peripheral blood. This TCR was recovered from a human donor in a cohort sampled during active COVID-19. CDR3 bases: TGTGCCAGCAGCTTAGAGTCGAGAAATACGCAGTATTTT. Amino acids: CASSLESRNTQYF.